Described below is a single T cell receptor beta chain sequence and its context. Its antigen remains unknown. A read error may account for a junction end that differs from germline. Other nucleotide sequences from this sample produce the same CDR3. These data come from a study of cytomegalovirus exposure and HLA in healthy donors. The wider study: There were nearly 120 million unique TCR beta sequences, drawn from some 180 million T cells, in an earlier analysis.

Findings and limits, study-wide: An Asian-associated ancestry cluster reportedly showed fewer N-insertions than the approximately 690-donor mean in a later analysis. From TCR beta sequences, most subjects' HLA-A and HLA-B alleles were reportedly predicted accurately.

This CDR3 contains 16 residues. From germline, CDR1 is SGDLS and CDR2 YYNGEE. Vbeta (60) and Jbeta (13) primers were used in the PCR. Repertoires were generated with immunoSEQ multiplex PCR, while TCRdb's copy carries only in-frame clones and drops some. Of around 110,000 clones listed, under 80% were seen once; the top ten hold roughly 3.6%. The sequenced material came from PBMCs. This sequence originates from a man aged 55 to 69 in good health and CMV-seronegative. The chain uses TRBV9 and TRBJ2-3, with D possibly being TRBD2 (6 bases). This chain's CDR3 is CASSVHSGSGGDTQYF. DNA of the CDR3: TGTGCCAGCAGCGTCCATAGCGGAAGTGGGGGAGATACGCAGTATTTC.